Below are 22 T cell receptor beta chains sequenced from a single sample in a study of technical replicates of blood from several donors. Sequenced by immunoSEQ multiplex PCR; TCRdb stores in-frame clones only, minus some. Counted here are roughly 67,000 clones, 98% occurring once; the ten biggest clones make up over 0.15%. The sample consisted of T cells isolated from PBMCs. These receptors all come from a human donor in good health.

This sequence joins TRBV28 and TRBJ2-7; 8 bases agree with TRBD1. Germline V gene lookup returns CDR1 MDHEN and CDR2 SYDVKM. The junction had 2 bases not matched to a gene; V was cut back by 4 bases and J by 3 bases. The CDR3 length is 13 residues. CDR3 nucleotides: TGTGCCAGCAGTTCCGGACAGGGCTACGAGCAGTACTTC. Translated, it gives CASSSGQGYEQYF.

The V and J genes are TRBV20-1 and TRBJ1-2; D not resolved. The germline V gene encodes CDR1 DFQATT and CDR2 SNEGSKA (reference sequence). CDR3 size: 11 residues. V shed 5 bases and J shed 5 bases, with 9 bases lying between them. The CDR3 coding sequence is TGCAGTGCTTATCTGACATATGGCTACACCTTC. Translating gives CSAYLTYGYTF.

This chain joins TRBV6-1 and TRBJ1-1, with D unclear. Germline V gene sequence: CDR1 MNHNS, CDR2 SASEGT. V lost 2 bases and J lost 5, with 12 bases in between. The CDR3 is 14 residues long. Here the CDR3 reads CASSEMSARTEAFF. In nucleotides, the CDR3 is TGTGCCAGCAGTGAAATGAGTGCCAGGACTGAAGCTTTCTTT.

The chain carries TRBV6-5 and TRBJ2-7; a possible D gene is TRBD1 (6 bases). This CDR3 spans 14 amino acids. Trimming removed 5 bases at V and 2 bases at J, with 13 bases between. Germline-derived CDR1 and CDR2 are MNHEY and SVGAGI. Written as DNA, the CDR3 is TGTGCCAGCAGTCGACAGGTTTTTCCCTACGAGCAGTACTTC. Amino acid sequence: CASSRQVFPYEQYF.

This chain links TRBV4-1 with TRBJ2-7; D might be TRBD1 (6 bases). The CDR3 length is 14 residues. Germline-derived CDR1 and CDR2 are MGHRA and YSYEKL. V shed 3 bases and J shed 6 bases, with 15 bases lying between them. CDR3 bases: TGCGCCAGCAGCCACCCCGAGCCAGGGGCCGAGCAGTACTTC. Its protein product is CASSHPEPGAEQYF.

A single count supports this clone. The V and J genes are TRBV6-1 and TRBJ2-3, with a possible D match to TRBD1 (6 bases). The CDR3 has 15 amino acids. Per germline, CDR1 MNHNS and CDR2 SASEGT. Deletions cut 3 bases from V and 1 base from J, with 11 bases between. CDR3 protein: CASSDLGAGTDTQYF. In DNA, the CDR3 is TGTGCCAGCAGTGACTTGGGGGCGGGCACAGATACGCAGTATTTT.

CDR3 region: CASSVGGAKYNEQFF. The CDR3 DNA is TGTGCCAGCAGCGTCGGGGGGGCGAAGTACAATGAGCAGTTCTTC. The chain couples TRBV9 to TRBJ2-1; 8 bases align to TRBD2. In germline, CDR1 is SGDLS, CDR2 YYNGEE. The V gene end was trimmed by 2 bases and the J gene end by 4 bases; junction bases not matched to a gene: 5. CDR3 length equals 15 residues.

The rearrangement links TRBV5-1 to TRBJ1-2; D unclear. The V gene's germline CDR1 is SGHRS and CDR2 YFSETQ. This CDR3 is 15 amino acids long. Trimming removed 1 base from V and 8 bases from J, with 18 bases in between. CDR3 amino acids: CASSLMERGVRGYTF. The CDR3 nucleotides read TGCGCCAGCAGCTTGATGGAACGGGGAGTGAGGGGCTACACCTTC.

The V call is TRBV9, the J call TRBJ1-1; 7 positions agree with TRBD1. The germline CDR1 and CDR2 sequences are SGDLS and YYNGEE. J gave up 6 bases and V 4 bases, and 3 bases lay outside the gene matches. The CDR3 is 12 amino acids. In DNA, the CDR3 is TGTGCCAGCAGCCCAGGGGGTGCTGAAGCTTTCTTT. Translation: CASSPGGAEAFF.

This rearrangement joins TRBV6-5 to TRBJ2-1; 8 bases fit TRBD2. J gave up 2 bases and V 4 bases, and 7 bases lay outside the gene matches. The CDR3 covers 16 residues. Germline assignment: CDR1 MNHEY and CDR2 SVGAGI. In nucleotides, the CDR3 is TGTGCCAGCAGTTTCCTTAGCGGGACCCCCTACAATGAGCAGTTCTTC. Protein: CASSFLSGTPYNEQFF.

The chain employs TRBV10-2 and TRBJ2-1; D might be TRBD2 (5 bases). The V end was cut by 5 bases, the J end by 7 bases, with 12 bases between. Germline V gene data show CDR1 as WSHSY and CDR2 as SAAADI. The CDR3 runs to 13 residues. As DNA, the CDR3 is TGCGCCAGCAGTTATGGTTCGGGAAATGAGCAGTTCTTC. This translates into CASSYGSGNEQFF.

The chain combines TRBV19 with TRBJ2-1; TRBD2 matches at 7 bases. This CDR3 is built from 12 residues. With 8 bases clipped from V and 4 bases from J, the junction kept 2 bases outside the gene matches. Germline V gives CDR1 LNHDA, CDR2 SQIVND (reference sequence). The CDR3 DNA sequence: TGTGCCAGTGGAGCGGGGTACAATGAGCAGTTCTTC. This translates into CASGAGYNEQFF.

The CDR3 sequence: CASSLTSGREHTF. CDR3 sequence (DNA): TGTGCCAGCAGTTTAACTTCCGGGAGGGAACACACCTTC. The rearrangement links TRBV27 to TRBJ1-2; D uncertain. The CDR3 has 13 residues. The V end was cut by 2 bases, the J end by 12 bases, with 16 bases between. The V gene's germline CDR1 is MNHEY and CDR2 SMNVEV (reference sequence).

The chain carries TRBV7-9 and TRBJ2-7; TRBD2 might be the D (6 bases). From germline, CDR1 is SEHNR and CDR2 FQNEAQ (reference sequence). The CDR3 runs 14 residues. V was shortened by 3 bases and J by 1 base, with 10 bases between the two germline ends. CDR3 sequence (DNA): TGTGCCAGCAGCTTCGGGGGTTCTTCCTACGAGCAGTACTTC. Its translation is CASSFGGSSYEQYF.

V and J are TRBV18 and TRBJ1-1; possible D gene TRBD1, 5 bases. Trimming stripped 6 bases from V and 1 base from J, with 12 bases between. CDR1 and CDR2 from the germline V gene are KGHSH and LQKENI. This CDR3 is 14 amino acids long. The CDR3: CASSPLQENTEAFF. Written as DNA, the CDR3 is TGTGCCAGCTCCCCTTTACAGGAGAACACTGAAGCTTTCTTT.

V is TRBV12-5 and J is TRBJ2-3, with TRBD2 matching 9 bases. The CDR3 covers 17 residues. From germline, CDR1 is LGHNT and CDR2 FRNRAP. The trim removed 2 bases at V and 1 base at J, leaving 7 bases unmatched. CDR3 DNA sequence: TGTGCTAGTGGTTTGTCTATACGGACTAGCGGCACAGATACGCAGTATTTT. Protein: CASGLSIRTSGTDTQYF. Looking up the rest from reference TRBV12-5 and TRBJ2-3 gives the full variable domain: DARVTQTPRHKVTEMGQEVTMRCQPILGHNTVFWYRQTMMQGLELLAYFRNRAPLDDSGMPKDRFSAEMPDATLATLKIQPSEPRDSAVYFCASGLSIRTSGTDTQYFGPGTRLTVL.

V and J are TRBV11-1 and TRBJ2-7, with D tentatively TRBD2 (5 bases). V gave up 1 base and J gave up 4 bases, with 14 bases separating them. The CDR3 covers 15 residues. CDR1 is SGHAT, CDR2 FQDESV, per germline (reference sequence). The CDR3 DNA is TGTGCCAGCAGCTTAGTAACGGCAGAGGGTTACGAGCAGTACTTC. This codes for CASSLVTAEGYEQYF.

This rearrangement joins TRBV11-2 to TRBJ2-1; 8 positions agree with TRBD1. V was pared by 1 base and J by 1 base, with 0 bases of the junction left unmatched. This CDR3 spans 15 amino acids. CDR1 is SGHAT, CDR2 FQNNGV, per germline. The CDR3 here is CASSLGDRSYNEQFF. The CDR3 nucleotides are TGTGCCAGCAGCTTAGGGGACAGGTCCTACAATGAGCAGTTCTTC.

This chain links TRBV7-6 with TRBJ2-7; 9 nucleotides agree with TRBD1. Germline V gene lookup returns CDR1 SGHVS and CDR2 FNYEAQ. Germline trimming cut 1 base from V and 7 bases from J; bases unmatched to any gene: 11. The CDR3 is made up of 16 amino acids. CDR3 protein: CASSLDLGTGFREQYF. Written as DNA, the CDR3 is TGTGCCAGCAGCTTAGATTTAGGGACAGGGTTTCGGGAGCAGTACTTC. Complete variable domain (other parts from reference TRBV7-6 and TRBJ2-7): GAGVSQSPRYKVTKRGQDVALRCDPISGHVSLYWYRQALGQGPEFLTYFNYEAQQDKSGLPNDRFSAERPEGSISTLTIQRTEQRDSAMYRCASSLDLGTGFREQYFGPGTRLTVT.

The chain uses TRBV5-6 and TRBJ2-7; no clear D gene. The CDR3 is 13 residues long. V lost 0 bases and J lost 3, with 7 bases in between. Germline assignment: CDR1 SGHDT and CDR2 YYEEEE. CDR3 in DNA: TGTGCCAGCAGCTTGGTTGGCAACTACGAGCAGTACTTC. This codes for CASSLVGNYEQYF.

The chain employs TRBV29-1 and TRBJ1-4, with D perhaps matching TRBD1 (6 bases). V lost 7 bases, J lost 4 bases, and 7 bases lay in between. The V gene's germline CDR1 is SQVTM and CDR2 ANQGSEA. This CDR3 comprises 11 residues. CDR3 sequence: CSADSNEKLFF. Written as DNA, the CDR3 is TGCAGCGCGGACAGTAATGAAAAACTGTTTTTT.

The chain couples TRBV9 to TRBJ2-2; no definite D call. Per germline, CDR1 SGDLS and CDR2 YYNGEE. The CDR3 has 13 amino acids. V gave up 0 bases and J gave up 5 bases, with 5 bases separating them. CDR3 bases: TGTGCCAGCAGCGTAGGTTTAACCGGGGAGCTGTTTTTT. Protein sequence: CASSVGLTGELFF.